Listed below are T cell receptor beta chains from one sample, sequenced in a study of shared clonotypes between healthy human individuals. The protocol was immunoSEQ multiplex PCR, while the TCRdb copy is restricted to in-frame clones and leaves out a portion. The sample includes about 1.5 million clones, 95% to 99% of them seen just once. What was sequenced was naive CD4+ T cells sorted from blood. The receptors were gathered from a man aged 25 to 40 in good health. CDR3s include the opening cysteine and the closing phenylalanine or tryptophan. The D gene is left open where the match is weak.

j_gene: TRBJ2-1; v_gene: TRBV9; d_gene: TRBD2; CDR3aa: CASSGTSGHNEQFF
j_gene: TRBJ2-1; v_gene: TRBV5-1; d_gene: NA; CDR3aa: CASSLGVNEQFF
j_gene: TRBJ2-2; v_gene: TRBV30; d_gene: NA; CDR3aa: CAWRYRPNTGELFF
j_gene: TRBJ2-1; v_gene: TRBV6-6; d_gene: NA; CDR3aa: CASSDRTFYNEQFF
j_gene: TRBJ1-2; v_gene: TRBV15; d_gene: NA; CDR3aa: CATSRGGTSDSNYGYTF
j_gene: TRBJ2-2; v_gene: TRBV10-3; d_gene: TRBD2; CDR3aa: CAISEKTSGPTGELFF
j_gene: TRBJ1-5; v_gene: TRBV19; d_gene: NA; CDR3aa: CASSILLNQPQHF
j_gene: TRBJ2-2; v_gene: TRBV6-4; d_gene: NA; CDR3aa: CASSDSGFGTLANTGELFF
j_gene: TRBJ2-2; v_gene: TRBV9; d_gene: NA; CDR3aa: CASSVGVQTGELFF
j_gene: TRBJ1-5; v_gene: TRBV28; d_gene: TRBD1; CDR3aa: CATSGQGYQPQHF
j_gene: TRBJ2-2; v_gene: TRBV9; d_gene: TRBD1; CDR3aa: CASSVATGGRTGELFF
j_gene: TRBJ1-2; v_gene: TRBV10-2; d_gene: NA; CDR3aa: CASSEPFEDTRSYGYTF
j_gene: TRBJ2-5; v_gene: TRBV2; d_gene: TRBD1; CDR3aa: CASNDRGWETQYF
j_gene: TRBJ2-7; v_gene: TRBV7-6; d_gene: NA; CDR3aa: CASSPRRLGEQYF
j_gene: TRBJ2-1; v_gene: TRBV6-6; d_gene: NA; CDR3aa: CASTPTRLAEEQFF
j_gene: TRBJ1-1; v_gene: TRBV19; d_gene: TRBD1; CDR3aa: CASSIVGLGRGYTEAFF
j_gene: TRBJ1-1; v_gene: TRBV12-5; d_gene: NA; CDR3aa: CASGLGTGGQVNTEAFF
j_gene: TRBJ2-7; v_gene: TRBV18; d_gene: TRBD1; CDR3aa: CASSPGQGISYEQYF
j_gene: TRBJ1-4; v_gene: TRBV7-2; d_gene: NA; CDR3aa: CASSLGRDNEKLFF
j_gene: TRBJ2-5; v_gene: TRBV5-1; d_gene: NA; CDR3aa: CASSLVAGPGIETQYF
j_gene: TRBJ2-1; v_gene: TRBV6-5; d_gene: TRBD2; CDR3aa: CASSTSGVHFGEQFF
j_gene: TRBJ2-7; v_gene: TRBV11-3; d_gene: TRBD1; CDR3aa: CASSSGVGTGRSYEQYF
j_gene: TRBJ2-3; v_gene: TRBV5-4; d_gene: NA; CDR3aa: CASSLDADTQYF
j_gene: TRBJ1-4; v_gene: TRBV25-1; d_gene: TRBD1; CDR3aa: CASSDLDRGREKLFF
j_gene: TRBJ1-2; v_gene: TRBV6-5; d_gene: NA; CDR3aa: CASSYTPDPNYGYTF
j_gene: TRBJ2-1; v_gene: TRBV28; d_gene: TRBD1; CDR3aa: CASSVDTGVRSYNEQFF
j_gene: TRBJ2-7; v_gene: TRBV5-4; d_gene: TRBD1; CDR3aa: CASGTADSYEQYF
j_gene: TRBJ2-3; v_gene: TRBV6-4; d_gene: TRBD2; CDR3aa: CASSVLAGGSTDTQYF
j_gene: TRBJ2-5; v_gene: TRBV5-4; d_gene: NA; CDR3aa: CASSLGADYQETQYF
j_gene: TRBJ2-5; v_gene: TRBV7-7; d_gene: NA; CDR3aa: CASSLREQGETQYF